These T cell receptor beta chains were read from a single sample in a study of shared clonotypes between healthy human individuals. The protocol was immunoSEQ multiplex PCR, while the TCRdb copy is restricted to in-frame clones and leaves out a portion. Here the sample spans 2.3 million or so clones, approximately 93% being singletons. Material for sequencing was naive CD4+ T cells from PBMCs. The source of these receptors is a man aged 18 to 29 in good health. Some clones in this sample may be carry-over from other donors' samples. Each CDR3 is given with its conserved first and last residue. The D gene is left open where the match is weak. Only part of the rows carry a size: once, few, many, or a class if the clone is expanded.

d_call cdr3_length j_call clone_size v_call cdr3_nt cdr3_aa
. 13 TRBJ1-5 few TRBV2 TGTGCCAGCAGTGATAGCTTGTGGCAGCCCCAGCATTTT CASSDSLWQPQHF
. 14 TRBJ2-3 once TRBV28 TGTGCCAGCAGTTTAGACAGGTCCACAGATACGCAGTATTTT CASSLDRSTDTQYF
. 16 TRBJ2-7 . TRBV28 TGTGCCAGCAGCCAAGACACCCAGGGGAAAGGTTACGAGCAGTACTTC CASSQDTQGKGYEQYF
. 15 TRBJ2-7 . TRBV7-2 TGTGCCAGCAGCTTGAACAGGAACCCCACCTACGAGCAGTACTTC CASSLNRNPTYEQYF
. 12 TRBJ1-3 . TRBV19 TGTGCCAGTAGAGTCCCCGGAAACACCATATATTTT CASRVPGNTIYF
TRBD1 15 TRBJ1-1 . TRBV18 TGTGCCAGCTCACCCGGACAGGGCACAAACACTGAAGCTTTCTTT CASSPGQGTNTEAFF
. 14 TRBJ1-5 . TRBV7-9 TGTGCCAGCAGCTTAGTGGGTGGCGATCAGCCCCAGCATTTT CASSLVGGDQPQHF
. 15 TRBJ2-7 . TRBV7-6 TGTGCCAGCAGCGACAGTCCAGGGGCTTCCTACGAGCAGTACTTC CASSDSPGASYEQYF
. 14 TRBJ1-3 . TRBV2 TGTGCCAGCAGTGACAGGCAGACTCCCAACACCATATATTTT CASSDRQTPNTIYF
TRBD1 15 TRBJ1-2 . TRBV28 TGTGCCAGCAGTTTGGGGACAGGGGGCCTATTAGGCTACACCTTC CASSLGTGGLLGYTF
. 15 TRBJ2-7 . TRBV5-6 TGTGCCAGCAGCTCAACGGGACTTTTCACCTACGAGCAGTACTTC CASSSTGLFTYEQYF
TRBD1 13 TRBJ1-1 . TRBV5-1 TGCGCCAGCAGCTGGGGACAGGGGGCTGAAGCTTTCTTT CASSWGQGAEAFF
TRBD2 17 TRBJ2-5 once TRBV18 TGTGCCAGCTCACCACGACAACCCAGCGGGAGTAGCGAGACCCAGTACTTC CASSPRQPSGSSETQYF
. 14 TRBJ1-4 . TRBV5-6 TGTGCCAGCAGTCAACAGGGAGCTCTTGAAAAACTGTTTTTT CASSQQGALEKLFF
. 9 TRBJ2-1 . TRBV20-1 TGCAGTGCTCGTAATGAGCAGTTCTTC CSARNEQFF
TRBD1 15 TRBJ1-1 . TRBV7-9 TGTGCCAGCAGCTTAGGAGGGACAGGAGACACTGAAGCTTTCTTT CASSLGGTGDTEAFF
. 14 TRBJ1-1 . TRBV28 TGTGCCAGCAGTTTAAAGGGGGTGAACACTGAAGCTTTCTTT CASSLKGVNTEAFF
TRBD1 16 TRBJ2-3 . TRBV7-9 TGTGCCAGCAGCTCTGGGACAGGGGGCGAATCCGATACGCAGTATTTT CASSSGTGGESDTQYF
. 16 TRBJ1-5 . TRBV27 TGTGCCAGCAGTCGAGGGTACAGCCCAGGAAATCAGCCCCAGCATTTT CASSRGYSPGNQPQHF
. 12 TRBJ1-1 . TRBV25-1 TGTGCCAGCAGTGAATCGACAAGTGAAGCTTTCTTT CASSESTSEAFF
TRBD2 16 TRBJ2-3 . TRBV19 TGTGCCACCTCTTGGACTAGCGGGAGTTCCACAGATACGCAGTATTTT CATSWTSGSSTDTQYF
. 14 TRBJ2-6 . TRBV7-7 TGTGCCAGCAGCTCTCGACAGGGGGCCAACGTCCTGACTTTC CASSSRQGANVLTF
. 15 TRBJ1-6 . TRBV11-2 TGTGCCAGCAGCTCCAACGGTGCTTCGGGGTCACCCCTCCACTTT CASSSNGASGSPLHF
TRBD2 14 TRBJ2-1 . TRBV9 TGTGCCAGCAGCCCTTTGGGGTCGGGGGGTGAGCAGTTCTTC CASSPLGSGGEQFF
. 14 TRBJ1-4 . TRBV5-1 TGCGCCAGCAGCTTGTATGGGGCTAATGAAAAACTGTTTTTT CASSLYGANEKLFF
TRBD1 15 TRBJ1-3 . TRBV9 TGTGCCAGCAGCATACTACAGGGGAGTGGAAACACCATATATTTT CASSILQGSGNTIYF
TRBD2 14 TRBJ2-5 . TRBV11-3 TGTGCCAGCAGCTTGGGACTAGTTGGGGAGACCCAGTACTTC CASSLGLVGETQYF
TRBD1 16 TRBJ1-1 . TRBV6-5 TGTGCCAGCAGTTACCGTGCAGGGGGCGCGAACACTGAAGCTTTCTTT CASSYRAGGANTEAFF
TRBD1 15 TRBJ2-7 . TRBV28 TGTGCCAGCAAACGCCACCGACAGGGTTTGGACGAGCAGTACTTC CASKRHRQGLDEQYF
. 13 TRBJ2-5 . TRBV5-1 TGCGCCAGCAGCTTCGGGGTCGGAGAGACCCAGTACTTC CASSFGVGETQYF
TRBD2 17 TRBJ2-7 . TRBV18 TGTGCCAGCTCACCACCGAGTGCTAGCGGGGGCTCCTACGAGCAGTACTTC CASSPPSASGGSYEQYF